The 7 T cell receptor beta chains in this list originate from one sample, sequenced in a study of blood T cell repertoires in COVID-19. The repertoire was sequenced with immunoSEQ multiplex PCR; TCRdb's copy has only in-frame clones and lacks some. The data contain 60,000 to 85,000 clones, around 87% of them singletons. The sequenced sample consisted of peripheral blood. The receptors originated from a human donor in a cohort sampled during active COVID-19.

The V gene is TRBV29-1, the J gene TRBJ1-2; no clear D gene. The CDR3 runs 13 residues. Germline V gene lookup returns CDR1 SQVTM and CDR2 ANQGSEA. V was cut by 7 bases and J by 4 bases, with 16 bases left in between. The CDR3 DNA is TGCAGCGCCGAAGCCCGGGGAGGCTATGGCTACACCTTC. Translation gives CSAEARGGYGYTF. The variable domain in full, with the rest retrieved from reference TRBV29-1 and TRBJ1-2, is SAVISQKPSRDICQRGTSLTIQCQVDSQVTMMFWYRQQPGQSLTLIATANQGSEATYESGFVIDKFPISRPNLTFSTLTVSNMSPEDSSIYLCSAEARGGYGYTFGSGTRLTVV.

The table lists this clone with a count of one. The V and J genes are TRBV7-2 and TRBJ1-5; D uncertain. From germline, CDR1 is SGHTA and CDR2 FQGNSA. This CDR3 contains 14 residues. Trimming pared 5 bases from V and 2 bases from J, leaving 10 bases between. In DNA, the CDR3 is TGTGCCAGCAGCGCGACTTTAGGCAATCAGCCCCAGCATTTT. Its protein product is CASSATLGNQPQHF.

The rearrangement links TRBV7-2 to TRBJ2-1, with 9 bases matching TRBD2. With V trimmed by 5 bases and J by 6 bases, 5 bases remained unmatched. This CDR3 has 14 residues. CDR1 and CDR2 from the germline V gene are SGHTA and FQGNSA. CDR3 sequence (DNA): TGTGCCAGCAGCGGGGGACTAGCCCGCAATGAGCAGTTCTTC. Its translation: CASSGGLARNEQFF.

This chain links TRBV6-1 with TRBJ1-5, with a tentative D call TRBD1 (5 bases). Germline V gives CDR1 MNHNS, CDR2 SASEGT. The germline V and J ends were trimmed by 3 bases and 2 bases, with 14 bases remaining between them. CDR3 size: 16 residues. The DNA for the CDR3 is TGTGCCAGCAGTGACAGGCGGGGAGGGGGCAATCAGCCCCAGCATTTT. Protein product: CASSDRRGGGNQPQHF.

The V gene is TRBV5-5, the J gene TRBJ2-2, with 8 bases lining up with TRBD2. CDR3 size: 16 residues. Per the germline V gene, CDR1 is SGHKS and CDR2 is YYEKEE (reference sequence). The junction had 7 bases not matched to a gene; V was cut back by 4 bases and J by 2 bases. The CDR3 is CASSPLAGGNTGELFF. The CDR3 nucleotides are TGTGCCAGCAGCCCCCTCGCGGGGGGAAACACCGGGGAGCTGTTTTTT.

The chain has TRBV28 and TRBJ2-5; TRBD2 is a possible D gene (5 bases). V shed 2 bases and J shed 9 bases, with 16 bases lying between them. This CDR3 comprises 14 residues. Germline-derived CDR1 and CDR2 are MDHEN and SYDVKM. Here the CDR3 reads CASSLLGVLEAQYF. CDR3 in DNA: TGTGCCAGCAGTTTACTGGGAGTGTTGGAGGCCCAGTACTTC.

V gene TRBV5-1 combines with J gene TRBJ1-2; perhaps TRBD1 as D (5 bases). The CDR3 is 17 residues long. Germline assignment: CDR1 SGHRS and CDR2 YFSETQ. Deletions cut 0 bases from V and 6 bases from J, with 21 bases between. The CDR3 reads CASSLGGGKRRSDGYTF. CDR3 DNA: TGCGCCAGCAGCTTGGGGGGCGGGAAGCGTCGTAGTGATGGCTACACCTTC.